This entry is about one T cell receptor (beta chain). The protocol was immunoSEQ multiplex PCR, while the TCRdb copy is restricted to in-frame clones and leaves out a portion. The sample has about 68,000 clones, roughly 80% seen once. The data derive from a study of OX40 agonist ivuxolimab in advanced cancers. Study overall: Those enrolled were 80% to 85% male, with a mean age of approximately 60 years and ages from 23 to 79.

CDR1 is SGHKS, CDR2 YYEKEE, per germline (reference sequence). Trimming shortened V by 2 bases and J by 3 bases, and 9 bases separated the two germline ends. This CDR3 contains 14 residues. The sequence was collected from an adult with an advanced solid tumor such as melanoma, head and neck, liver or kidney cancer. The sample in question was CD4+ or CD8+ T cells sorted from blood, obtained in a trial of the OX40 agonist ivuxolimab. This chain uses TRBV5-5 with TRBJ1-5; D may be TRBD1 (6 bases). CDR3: CASSLGQFNQPQHF. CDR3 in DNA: TGTGCCAGCAGCTTAGGACAGTTCAATCAGCCCCAGCATTTT.